The 19 T cell receptor beta chains reported below all come from one sample, sequenced in a study of graft-versus-host responses after intestinal transplantation. For these receptors, no antigen is known. Sequencing was performed with immunoSEQ multiplex PCR; in TCRdb, only in-frame clones are kept and a portion is missing. The repertoire has 80,000 to 100,000 clones, 90% of them found once; the top ten carry around 0.1%. The sequenced sample was unstimulated CD4+ T cells sorted from spleen or lymph node cells, obtained before intestinal transplant. The receptors derive from a human donor who received an intestinal transplant.

V and J are TRBV29-1 and TRBJ2-1; perhaps TRBD2 as D (6 bases). The V end was cut by 5 bases, the J end by 3 bases, with 11 bases between. The CDR3 runs to 13 residues. CDR1 SQVTM and CDR2 ANQGSEA come from the germline V gene. The CDR3 here is CSVLVADYNEQFF. The CDR3 DNA is TGCAGCGTTCTCGTAGCGGACTACAATGAGCAGTTCTTC.

A remark on this clone: The sample contains more than one DNA sequence encoding this CDR3. V and J are TRBV6-5 and TRBJ1-1; D ambiguous. The CDR3 spans 13 residues. Germline V gene sequence: CDR1 MNHEY, CDR2 SVGAGI. The ends were cut back, 0 bases at V and 5 bases at J, with 7 bases in the middle. The CDR3 DNA is TGTGCCAGCAGTTACTCTCGGGGAACTGAAGCTTTCTTT. Translation: CASSYSRGTEAFF.

V gene TRBV2 combines with J gene TRBJ2-5; 8 bases line up with TRBD1. Germline V gene lookup returns CDR1 SNHLY and CDR2 FYNNEI. Trimming cost V 11 bases and J 5 bases; bases outside gene matches: 13. The CDR3 is 14 residues long. For the CDR3, the DNA is TGTGCCGGCCAACGACAGGGGACGACGGAGACCCAGTACTTC. Its protein is CAGQRQGTTETQYF.

V gene TRBV7-2 combines with J gene TRBJ1-1; possibly TRBD1 for D (5 bases). The germline V gene has CDR1 SGHTA and CDR2 FQGNSA. With 2 bases removed from V and 0 bases from J, the gap between germline ends came to 10 bases. The CDR3 has 15 residues. This chain's CDR3 is CASSLNAGMNTEAFF. In nucleotides, the CDR3 is TGTGCCAGCAGCTTAAACGCAGGGATGAACACTGAAGCTTTCTTT.

The chain carries TRBV2 and TRBJ1-1, with D hard to call. The V end was cut by 8 bases, the J end by 1 base, with 11 bases between. The CDR3 runs to 13 residues. Germline V lookup: CDR1 SNHLY, CDR2 FYNNEI. The DNA of the CDR3 is TGTGCCAGCCCCCAAGGGAGGAACACTGAAGCTTTCTTT. Translating it yields CASPQGRNTEAFF.

The chain carries TRBV21-1 and TRBJ2-7; the table names TRBD1, a call not compared with the DNA. TRBV21-1 is labeled a pseudogene. The CDR3 is 16 residues long. CDR3 sequence reads: CASSKGTGTGVYEQYF. CDR3 nucleotide sequence: TGTGCCAGCAGCAAGGGGACCGGGACAGGGGTCTACGAGCAGTACTTC.

V is TRBV25-1 and J is TRBJ2-1; 8 bases are shared with TRBD1. The CDR3 length is 15 residues. Trimming cost V 7 bases and J 4 bases; bases outside gene matches: 9. Germline V gives CDR1 MGHDK, CDR2 SYGVNS. Here the CDR3 reads CASMVVGDRYNEQFF. CDR3 DNA sequence: TGTGCCAGCATGGTAGTGGGGGACAGGTACAATGAGCAGTTCTTC.

V is TRBV20-1 and J is TRBJ2-4; the D is unclear. V lost 5 bases, J lost 6 bases, and 8 bases lay in between. The CDR3 sequence is 11 residues long. Germline values: CDR1 DFQATT, CDR2 SNEGSKA (reference sequence). CDR3 sequence (DNA): TGCAGTGCTCCCCTAGTAAACATTCAGTACTTC. It codes for CSAPLVNIQYF.

The chain couples TRBV2 to TRBJ2-5, with TRBD2 identical over 15 bases. Looked up from germline, CDR1 is SNHLY and CDR2 is FYNNEI. The length of the CDR3 is 16 residues. J was trimmed by 3 bases and V by 6 bases; bases with no gene match: 5. This CDR3 is CASRGLAGGYKETQYF. The CDR3 coding sequence is TGTGCCAGCAGGGGACTAGCGGGGGGCTATAAAGAGACCCAGTACTTC.

The chain uses TRBV7-6 and TRBJ1-1; TRBD1 might be the D (5 bases). CDR1 SGHVS and CDR2 FNYEAQ come from the germline V gene. Trimming took 5 bases from V and 5 from J, leaving 12 bases between them. The CDR3 has 13 residues. CDR3 in DNA: TGTGCCAGCAGCGGCTTGGGGGGAACTGAAGCTTTCTTT. Translating gives CASSGLGGTEAFF.

The CDR3 protein is CASSREERQGSTEAFF. The CDR3, as DNA: TGCGCCAGCAGCCGAGAAGAACGACAGGGGAGCACTGAAGCTTTCTTT. The V and J genes are TRBV4-1 and TRBJ1-1, with 8 bases matching TRBD1. The CDR3 extends over 16 amino acids. Germline trimming cut 4 bases from V and 4 bases from J; bases unmatched to any gene: 11. CDR1 is MGHRA, CDR2 YSYEKL, per germline.

A single count supports this clone. J is TRBJ2-7 and V is TRBV9; 7 nucleotides align to TRBD2. The V segment lost 3 bases and the J segment 2 bases; nucleotides outside the gene matches: 8. The germline CDR1 and CDR2 sequences are SGDLS and YYNGEE. This CDR3 contains 15 residues. The CDR3 loop reads CASSAHSGPPYEQYF. Written as DNA, the CDR3 is TGTGCCAGCAGCGCCCATAGCGGGCCACCCTACGAGCAGTACTTC. The variable domain in full, completed from reference TRBV9 and TRBJ2-7, reads DSGVTQTPKHLITATGQRVTLRCSPRSGDLSVYWYQQSLDQGLQFLIQYYNGEERAKGNILERFSAQQFPDLHSELNLSSLELGDSALYFCASSAHSGPPYEQYFGPGTRLTVT.

The J gene is TRBJ1-1, the V gene TRBV5-4; 8 bases align to TRBD1. CDR1 and CDR2 (germline): SGHNT, YYREEE (reference sequence). CDR3 length: 16 residues. J gave up 3 bases and V 0 bases, and 7 bases lay outside the gene matches. CDR3 sequence: CASSLVAGGVDTEAFF. The CDR3 DNA follows: TGTGCCAGCAGCTTGGTAGCAGGGGGCGTGGACACTGAAGCTTTCTTT.

On this clone: In the same sample, other DNA sequences code for this CDR3. The chain employs TRBV27 and TRBJ2-2; D remains unclear. This CDR3 region has 14 residues. Germline lookup yields CDR1 MNHEY and CDR2 SMNVEV (reference sequence). V lost 5 bases, J lost 3 bases, and 10 bases lay in between. CDR3 residues: CASSPNSDTGELFF. The CDR3 DNA sequence: TGTGCCAGCAGTCCGAATAGTGACACCGGGGAGCTGTTTTTT.

V gene TRBV5-4 combines with J gene TRBJ1-2, with D unresolved. Germline assignment: CDR1 SGHNT and CDR2 YYREEE (reference sequence). The V and J ends lost 1 base and 4 bases respectively, with 5 bases between them. This CDR3 comprises 12 residues. CDR3 DNA sequence: TGTGCCAGCAGCTTGATCGGCTATGGCTACACCTTC. Translating gives CASSLIGYGYTF.

Concerning this clone itself: Distinct nucleotide sequences in the sample also encode this CDR3. J is TRBJ2-7 and V is TRBV5-1; 9 bases align to TRBD1. This CDR3 is built from 15 residues. Per the germline V gene, CDR1 is SGHRS and CDR2 is YFSETQ. J lost 1 base, V lost 0 bases, and 2 bases had no gene match. The CDR3 here is CASSLGQGGSYEQYF. As DNA, the CDR3 is TGCGCCAGCAGCTTGGGACAGGGGGGTTCCTACGAGCAGTACTTC.

The CDR3, as DNA: TGTGCCAGCTCACCCCTGACTAGCGGGGGGCAAGAGACCCAGTACTTC. This sequence encodes CASSPLTSGGQETQYF. The chain links TRBV18 to TRBJ2-5; TRBD2 matches at 13 bases. In germline, CDR1 is KGHSH, CDR2 LQKENI. This CDR3 has 16 amino acids. V lost 3 bases to trimming and J lost 2 bases; unmatched junction nucleotides: 3.

The chain is built from TRBV5-8 and TRBJ2-7; TRBD2 aligns across 9 bases. The CDR3 runs to 14 residues. From germline, CDR1 is SGHTS and CDR2 YDEGEE. J lost 3 bases, V lost 6 bases, and 7 bases had no gene match. The DNA of the CDR3 is TGTGCCAGCATGAGCGGGGGGCACATCTACGAGCAGTACTTC. The encoded protein is CASMSGGHIYEQYF.

J is TRBJ1-4 and V is TRBV6-1; a weak D match, TRBD1 (5 bases). The CDR3 consists of 14 residues. Trimming removed 7 bases at V and 5 bases at J, with 14 bases between. Germline CDR1 reads MNHNS; CDR2 reads SASEGT. CDR3 coding DNA: TGTGCCAGCACCCGGGGGTCACAAAATGAAAAACTGTTTTTT. Encoded protein: CASTRGSQNEKLFF.